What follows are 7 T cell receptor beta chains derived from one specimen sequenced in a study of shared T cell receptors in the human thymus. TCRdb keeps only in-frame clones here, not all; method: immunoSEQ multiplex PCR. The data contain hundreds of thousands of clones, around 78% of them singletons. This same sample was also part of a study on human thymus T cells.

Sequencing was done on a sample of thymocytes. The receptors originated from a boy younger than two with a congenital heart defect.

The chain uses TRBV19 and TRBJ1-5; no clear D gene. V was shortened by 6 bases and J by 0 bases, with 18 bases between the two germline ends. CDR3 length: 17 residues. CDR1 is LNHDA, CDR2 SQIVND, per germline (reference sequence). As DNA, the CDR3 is TGTGCCAGTAGGGCAGGCTCCGGGGATTATAGCAATCAGCCCCAGCATTTT. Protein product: CASRAGSGDYSNQPQHF.

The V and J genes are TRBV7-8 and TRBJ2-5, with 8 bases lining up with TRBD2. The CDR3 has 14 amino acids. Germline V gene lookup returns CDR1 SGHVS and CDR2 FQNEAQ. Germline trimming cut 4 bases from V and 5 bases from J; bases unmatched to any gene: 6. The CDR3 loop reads CASSSSGGRETQYF. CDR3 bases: TGTGCCAGCAGCTCGAGCGGGGGCAGGGAGACCCAGTACTTC.

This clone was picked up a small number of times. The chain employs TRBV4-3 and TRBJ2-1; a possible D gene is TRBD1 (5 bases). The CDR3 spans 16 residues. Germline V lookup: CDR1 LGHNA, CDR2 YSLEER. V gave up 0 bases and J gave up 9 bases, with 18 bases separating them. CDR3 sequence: CASSQDPYPGPREQFF. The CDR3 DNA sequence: TGCGCCAGCAGCCAAGATCCATACCCAGGGCCTCGTGAGCAGTTCTTC.

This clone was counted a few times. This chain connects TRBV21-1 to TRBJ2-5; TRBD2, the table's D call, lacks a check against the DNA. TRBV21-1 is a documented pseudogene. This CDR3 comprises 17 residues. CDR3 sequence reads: CASSKSPSGSHQETQYF. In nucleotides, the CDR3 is TGTGCCAGCAGCAAAAGCCCTAGCGGGAGCCACCAAGAGACCCAGTACTTC.

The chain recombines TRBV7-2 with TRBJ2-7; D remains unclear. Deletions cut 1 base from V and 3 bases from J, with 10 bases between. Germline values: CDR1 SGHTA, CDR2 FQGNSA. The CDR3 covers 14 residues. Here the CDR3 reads CASSLVGGFYEQYF. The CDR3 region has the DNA TGTGCCAGCAGCTTAGTCGGCGGATTCTACGAGCAGTACTTC.

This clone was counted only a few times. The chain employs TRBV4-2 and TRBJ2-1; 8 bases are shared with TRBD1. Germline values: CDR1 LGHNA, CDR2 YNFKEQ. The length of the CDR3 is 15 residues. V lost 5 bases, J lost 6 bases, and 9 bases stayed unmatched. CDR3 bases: TGTGCCAGCAGCAGGGCCCCACAGGGGGGCAATGAGCAGTTCTTC. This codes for CASSRAPQGGNEQFF.

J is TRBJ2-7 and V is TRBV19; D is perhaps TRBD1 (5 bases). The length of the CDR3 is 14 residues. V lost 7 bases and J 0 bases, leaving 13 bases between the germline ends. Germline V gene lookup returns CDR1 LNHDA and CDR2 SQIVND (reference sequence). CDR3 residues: CASISTAPSYEQYF. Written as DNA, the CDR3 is TGTGCCAGTATTTCGACAGCTCCCTCCTACGAGCAGTACTTC.